The 2 T cell receptor beta chains reported below all come from one sample, sequenced in a study of OX40 agonist ivuxolimab in advanced cancers. Only in-frame clones appear in the TCRdb table, and some are missing; sequencing was by immunoSEQ multiplex PCR. This sample carries 70,000 to 95,000 clones, 90% of them seen once, and the ten largest clones take 0.55% to 0.7%. The sequenced sample was CD4+ or CD8+ T cells sorted from blood, obtained in a trial of the OX40 agonist ivuxolimab. Receptor source: an adult with an advanced solid tumor such as melanoma, head and neck, liver or kidney cancer.

The chain employs TRBV5-4 and TRBJ1-1; D gene unclear. The germline V gene encodes CDR1 SGHNT and CDR2 YYREEE (reference sequence). CDR3 size: 15 residues. V was clipped by 0 bases and J by 0 bases, with 9 bases between them. The CDR3 sequence: CASSLGGTLNTEAFF. CDR3 in DNA: TGTGCCAGCAGCTTGGGTGGTACTCTGAACACTGAAGCTTTCTTT.

The V call is TRBV28, the J call TRBJ2-7, with D unclear. This CDR3 is 14 amino acids long. Trimming left V 4 bases short and J 2 bases short, with 12 bases between. The V gene's germline CDR1 is MDHEN and CDR2 SYDVKM. CDR3 in DNA: TGTGCCAGCAGTTCTCGGTGGGCCCCCTACGAGCAGTACTTC. Translation: CASSSRWAPYEQYF. The whole variable domain, remainder taken from reference TRBV28 and TRBJ2-7, is DVKVTQSSRYLVKRTGEKVFLECVQDMDHENMFWYRQDPGLGLRLIYFSYDVKMKEKGDIPEGYSVSREKKERFSLILESASTNQTSMYLCASSSRWAPYEQYFGPGTRLTVT.